The 2 T cell receptor beta chains below all came from one sample that was sequenced in a study of beta chain features in type 1 diabetes. Sequencing targeted expressed TCRB transcripts, as all isolated RNA had been reverse transcribed. Produced via immunoSEQ multiplex PCR; TCRdb's table is partial and in-frame only. This table holds 200,000 to 250,000 clones, around 9.6% found once. The sequencing sample was made of naive CD4+ T cells from blood. Receptors originate from a woman aged 18-35 years in good health.

This clone showed up just a few times. This rearrangement joins TRBV6-6 to TRBJ2-7, with TRBD1 identical over 9 bases. Germline-derived CDR1 and CDR2 are MNHNY and SVGAGI (reference sequence). The length of the CDR3 is 15 residues. Trimming cost V 5 bases and J 5 bases; bases outside gene matches: 10. CDR3 coding DNA: TGTGCCAGCAGTACCTCCGGGACAGGGAACAACGAGCAGTACTTC. As protein: CASSTSGTGNNEQYF.

This clone has just a few counts. The J gene is TRBJ1-2, the V gene TRBV4-1, with 8 positions matching TRBD1. Germline values: CDR1 MGHRA, CDR2 YSYEKL. With 0 bases clipped from V and 4 bases from J, the junction kept 16 bases outside the gene matches. The CDR3 spans 19 residues. The CDR3 reads CASSQDPQGANRASYGYTF. CDR3 DNA: TGCGCCAGCAGCCAAGATCCCCAGGGGGCAAATCGGGCGAGCTATGGCTACACCTTC.